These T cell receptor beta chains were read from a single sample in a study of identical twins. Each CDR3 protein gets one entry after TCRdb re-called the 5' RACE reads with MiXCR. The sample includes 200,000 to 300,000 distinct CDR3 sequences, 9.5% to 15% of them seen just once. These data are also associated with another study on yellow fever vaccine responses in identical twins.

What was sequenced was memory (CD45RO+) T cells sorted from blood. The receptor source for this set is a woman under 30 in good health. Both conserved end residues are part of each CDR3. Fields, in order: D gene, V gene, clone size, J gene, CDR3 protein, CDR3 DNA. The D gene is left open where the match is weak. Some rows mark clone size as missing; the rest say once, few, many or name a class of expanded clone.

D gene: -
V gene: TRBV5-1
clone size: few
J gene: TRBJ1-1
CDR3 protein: CASSLIPTSAEAFF
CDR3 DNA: TGCGCCAGCAGCTTGATCCCGACTTCGGCGGAAGCTTTCTTT

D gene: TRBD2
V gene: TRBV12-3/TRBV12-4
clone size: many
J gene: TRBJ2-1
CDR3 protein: CASSRASGNINNEQFF
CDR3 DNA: TGTGCCAGCAGTCGAGCTAGCGGGAACATTAACAATGAGCAGTTCTTC

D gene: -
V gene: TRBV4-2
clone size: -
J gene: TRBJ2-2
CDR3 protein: CASSQRTAGTRTGELFF
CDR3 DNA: TGTGCCAGCAGCCAACGGACAGCCGGCACGAGGACCGGGGAGCTGTTTTTT

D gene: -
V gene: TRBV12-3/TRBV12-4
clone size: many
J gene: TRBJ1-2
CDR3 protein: CASSPGVGRIYGYTF
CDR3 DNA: TGTGCCAGCAGCCCGGGAGTTGGACGGATCTATGGCTACACCTTC

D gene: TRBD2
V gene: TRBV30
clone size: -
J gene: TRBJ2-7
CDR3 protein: CAWSGLAGGPGEQYF
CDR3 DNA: TGTGCCTGGAGTGGACTAGCGGGAGGGCCTGGTGAGCAGTACTTC

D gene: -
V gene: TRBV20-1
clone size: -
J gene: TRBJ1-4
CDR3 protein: CSAPPSANKKLFF
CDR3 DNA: TGCAGTGCTCCACCGAGTGCTAATAAAAAACTGTTTTTT

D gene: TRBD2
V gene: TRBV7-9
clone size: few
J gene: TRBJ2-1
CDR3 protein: CASSSSGGWMEQFF
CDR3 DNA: TGTGCCAGCAGCTCATCGGGAGGTTGGATGGAGCAGTTCTTC

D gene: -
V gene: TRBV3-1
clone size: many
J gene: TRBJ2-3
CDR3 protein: CASSQVGTGTDTQYF
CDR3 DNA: TGTGCCAGCAGCCAAGTAGGGACTGGCACAGATACGCAGTATTTT

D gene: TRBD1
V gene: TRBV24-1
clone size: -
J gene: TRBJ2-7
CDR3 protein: CATSASGTAYEQYF
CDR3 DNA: TGTGCCACCAGTGCGTCCGGGACAGCCTACGAGCAGTACTTC

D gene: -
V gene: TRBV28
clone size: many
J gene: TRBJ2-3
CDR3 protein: CASSSGGGATDTQYF
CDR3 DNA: TGTGCCAGCAGTTCTGGGGGGGGGGCAACAGATACGCAGTATTTT

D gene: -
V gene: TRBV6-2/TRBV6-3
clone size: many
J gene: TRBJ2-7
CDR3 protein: CASSEDPPLEQYF
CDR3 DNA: TGTGCCAGCAGTGAGGACCCTCCCCTCGAGCAGTACTTC

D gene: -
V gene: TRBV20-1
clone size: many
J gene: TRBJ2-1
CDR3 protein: CSARDSGQSSYNEQFF
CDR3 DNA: TGCAGTGCTAGAGATTCAGGACAGAGCTCCTACAATGAGCAGTTCTTC

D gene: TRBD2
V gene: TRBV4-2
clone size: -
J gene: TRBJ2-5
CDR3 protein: CASSLELAGAITETQYF
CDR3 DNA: TGTGCCAGCAGTCTGGAACTAGCGGGAGCGATTACGGAGACCCAGTACTTC

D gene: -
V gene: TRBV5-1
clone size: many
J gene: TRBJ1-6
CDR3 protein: CASSWDNSPLHF
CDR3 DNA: TGCGCCAGCAGCTGGGACAATTCACCCCTCCACTTT

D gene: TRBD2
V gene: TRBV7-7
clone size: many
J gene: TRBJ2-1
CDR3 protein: CASSLRTSGNVNEQFF
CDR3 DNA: TGTGCTAGCAGCTTACGTACTAGCGGGAACGTAAATGAGCAGTTCTTC